These 26 T cell receptor beta chains came from one sample sequenced in a study of T-cell memory formation after mild COVID-19 (dated by TCRdb to about 2021). Library creation used 5' RACE. Sequencer: Illumina NovaSeq 6000. The raw public reads went through TCRdb reprocessing: fastp at Q25, MiXCR clone calling, in-frame beta chains kept. Every CDR3 protein is listed once, alongside the most common genes and DNA of its rows. Counted in this sample were roughly 320,000 distinct CDR3 sequences; around 27% of them appeared once. The ten top clones hold about 13% of the sample. The sequenced sample consisted of PBMCs or a T cell subset sorted from them (not recorded which). These receptors all stem from an adult woman who had mild COVID-19 (a few samples of this study predate the infection). The sample titles of this study are shuffled in the database, so cell type and time point are left out; the donor was told from shared clones.

This clonotype has just a few counts. The chain uses TRBV20-1 and TRBJ1-2; D is ambiguous. There are 11 residues in the CDR3. Germline V gene lookup returns CDR1 DFQATT and CDR2 SNEGSKA (reference sequence). V was trimmed by 1 base and J by 6 bases, leaving 6 bases between them. CDR3 coding DNA: TGCAGTGCTAGAGGAGAGCATGGCTACACCTTC. It translates to CSARGEHGYTF.

The chain carries TRBV5-1 and TRBJ2-1, with 13 bases matching TRBD2. Germline V gene lookup returns CDR1 SGHRS and CDR2 YFSETQ. The length of the CDR3 is 16 residues. Unmatched junction bases numbered 10, after V lost 5 bases and J lost 8 bases. The CDR3 sequence: CASRPTSGGAVYEQFF. In DNA, the CDR3 is TGCGCCAGCAGACCTACTAGCGGGGGGGCCGTCTATGAGCAGTTCTTC. The full variable domain, with the rest looked up from reference TRBV5-1 and TRBJ2-1, is KAGVTQTPRYLIKTRGQQVTLSCSPISGHRSVSWYQQTPGQGLQFLFEYFSETQRNKGNFPGRFSGRQFSNSRSEMNVSTLELGDSALYLCASRPTSGGAVYEQFFGPGTRLTVL.

The chain recombines TRBV29-1 with TRBJ2-1; 10 bases line up with TRBD2. Unmatched junction bases numbered 12, after V lost 7 bases and J lost 12 bases. Per germline, CDR1 SQVTM and CDR2 ANQGSEA. This CDR3 is built from 13 residues. For the CDR3, the DNA is TGCAGCGCGCAGCGGGAGGGCCTTCCGGGGCAGTTCTTC. Residues: CSAQREGLPGQFF.

This clonotype was seen a few times. CDR3 residues: CASTWRARRTDTQYF. The CDR3 nucleotides read TGTGCCAGCACCTGGAGGGCTAGACGTACAGATACGCAGTATTTT. V is TRBV2 and J is TRBJ2-3, with D possibly matching TRBD2 (6 bases). CDR3 length equals 15 residues. Per the germline V gene, CDR1 is SNHLY and CDR2 is FYNNEI. Trimming took off 7 bases at V and 3 bases at J, with 17 bases between the two ends.

The chain employs TRBV7-3 and TRBJ1-6; 7 bases agree with TRBD1. This CDR3 spans 16 amino acids. After removal of 5 bases from V and 3 bases from J, the junction contained 7 bases not matched to a gene. From germline, CDR1 is SGHTA and CDR2 FQGTGA. CDR3 in DNA: TGTGCCAGCAGCCCCGGGGCAGGGGGCTATAATTCACCCCTCCACTTT. Residues: CASSPGAGGYNSPLHF.

The CDR3 DNA follows: TGTGCCAGCAGCGCGGGACTTATTCACACAGATACGCAGTATTTT. Protein sequence: CASSAGLIHTDTQYF. The chain uses TRBV7-9 and TRBJ2-3; tentative D call: TRBD2 (6 bases). This CDR3 contains 15 residues. Germline assignment: CDR1 SEHNR and CDR2 FQNEAQ (reference sequence). V lost 5 bases and J 2 bases, leaving 14 bases between the germline ends.

This chain connects TRBV7-2 to TRBJ1-1; D uncertain. The V and J ends lost 1 base and 2 bases respectively, with 8 bases between them. The CDR3 length is 14 residues. The V gene's germline CDR1 is SGHTA and CDR2 FQGNSA. Written as DNA, the CDR3 is TGTGCCAGCAGCTTAGAAAGCGTTAACACTGAAGCTTTCTTT. Translated: CASSLESVNTEAFF.

This clonotype was counted only a few times. The chain links TRBV20-1 to TRBJ2-3; maybe TRBD1 (6 bases). V shed 1 base and J shed 1 base, with 12 bases lying between them. The CDR3 loop spans 15 amino acids. CDR1 and CDR2 from the germline V gene are DFQATT and SNEGSKA (reference sequence). CDR3 DNA sequence: TGCAGTGCTAGAGTGGACAGCGGACGCACAGATACGCAGTATTTT. This gives the protein CSARVDSGRTDTQYF.

The chain links TRBV18 to TRBJ1-1; D is perhaps TRBD1 (5 bases). V dropped 6 bases and J dropped 2 bases, with 13 bases sitting between them. The germline V gene has CDR1 KGHSH and CDR2 LQKENI. The CDR3 is 14 residues long. CDR3 residues: CASSLGTRNTEAFF. The CDR3 nucleotides are TGTGCCAGCTCCCTCGGGACCCGAAACACTGAAGCTTTCTTT.

This clonotype has only a few counts. The chain carries TRBV20-1 and TRBJ1-1; TRBD1 might be the D (5 bases). Germline CDR1 is DFQATT and CDR2 is SNEGSKA (reference sequence). V was clipped by 5 bases and J by 1 base, with 14 bases between them. This CDR3 has 14 residues. The CDR3 sequence is CSARGGGPNTEAFF. The CDR3 region has the DNA TGCAGTGCTCGCGGGGGTGGCCCGAACACTGAAGCTTTCTTT.

The sample holds a few counts of this clonotype. The chain is built from TRBV12-3 or TRBV12-4 and TRBJ1-5, with unresolved D. There are 12 residues in the CDR3. The V gene lost 6 bases and the J gene lost 1 base, with 4 bases spanning the gap. CDR3 sequence (DNA): TGTGCCAGCAGCAAGAGCAATCAGCCCCAGCATTTT. Protein: CASSKSNQPQHF.

V and J are TRBV18 and TRBJ1-4, with D tentatively TRBD1 (5 bases). Trimming left V 4 bases short and J 8 bases short, with 14 bases between. Germline values: CDR1 KGHSH, CDR2 LQKENI. The CDR3 loop spans 14 amino acids. The CDR3 protein is CASSRDQGGEKLFF. The CDR3 bases are TGTGCCAGCTCACGGGATCAGGGAGGCGAAAAACTGTTTTTT.

The chain carries TRBV5-1 and TRBJ1-1; TRBD1 aligns across 10 bases. The V and J ends lost 4 bases and 0 bases, in that order; junction bases with no gene match: 6. This CDR3 spans 16 amino acids. CDR1 and CDR2 from the germline V gene are SGHRS and YFSETQ. The CDR3 DNA follows: TGCGCCAGCAGCGGGGACAGGGGCACACTGAACACTGAAGCTTTCTTT. Translated, it gives CASSGDRGTLNTEAFF.

The rearrangement uses TRBV7-2 and TRBJ2-3; D remains unclear. CDR3 length: 13 residues. Trimming took off 1 base at V and 5 bases at J, with 7 bases between the two ends. CDR1 SGHTA and CDR2 FQGNSA come from the germline V gene. The CDR3 DNA reads TGTGCCAGCAGCTTAGATGGCTTAGATACGCAGTATTTT. Translating gives CASSLDGLDTQYF.

This clonotype was counted only a few times. V and J are TRBV29-1 and TRBJ2-7, with D tentatively TRBD2 (5 bases). CDR1 SQVTM and CDR2 ANQGSEA come from the germline V gene. The CDR3 length is 11 residues. V was cut by 3 bases and J by 5 bases, with 8 bases left in between. CDR3 sequence (DNA): TGCAGCGTTGATCTAGCCAACGAGCAGTACTTC. This codes for CSVDLANEQYF.

The chain couples TRBV3-1 to TRBJ1-1; 9 nucleotides match TRBD1. With 2 bases clipped from V and 0 bases from J, the junction kept 7 bases outside the gene matches. Per the germline V gene, CDR1 is LGHDT and CDR2 is YNNKEL (reference sequence). The CDR3 extends over 17 amino acids. CDR3 in amino acids: CASSQPTGQGLNTEAFF. CDR3 nucleotide sequence: TGTGCCAGCAGCCAACCTACGGGACAGGGATTGAACACTGAAGCTTTCTTT. Using reference TRBV3-1 and TRBJ1-1 for the parts outside the CDR3, the full variable domain is DTAVSQTPKYLVTQMGNDKSIKCEQNLGHDTMYWYKQDSKKFLKIMFSYNNKELIINETVPNRFSPKSPDKAHLNLHINSLELGDSAVYFCASSQPTGQGLNTEAFFGQGTRLTVV.

This clonotype was observed a handful of times. The V call is TRBV4-3, the J call TRBJ2-7, with TRBD2 matching 11 bases. This CDR3 is built from 16 residues. V was clipped by 5 bases and J by 0 bases; unmatched bases: 6. Germline V gene data show CDR1 as LGHNA and CDR2 as YSLEER. Here the CDR3 reads CASSLGLAASSYEQYF. The CDR3 nucleotides are TGCGCCAGCAGCTTGGGACTAGCGGCCAGCTCCTACGAGCAGTACTTC.

This chain joins TRBV29-1 and TRBJ2-5; possible D gene TRBD2, 6 bases. The CDR3 sequence is 13 residues long. Between the trimmed V and J ends, which lost 5 bases and 0 bases, there was a span of 10 bases. CDR1 is SQVTM and CDR2 is ANQGSEA in the germline V gene. The CDR3 bases are TGCAGCGTTCACTCGGGGGACCAAGAGACCCAGTACTTC. It yields the protein CSVHSGDQETQYF. Complete variable domain (other parts from reference TRBV29-1 and TRBJ2-5): SAVISQKPSRDICQRGTSLTIQCQVDSQVTMMFWYRQQPGQSLTLIATANQGSEATYESGFVIDKFPISRPNLTFSTLTVSNMSPEDSSIYLCSVHSGDQETQYFGPGTRLLVL.

The rearrangement uses TRBV9 and TRBJ2-3; 8 nucleotides align to TRBD2. The CDR3 consists of 15 residues. V lost 0 bases to trimming and J lost 4 bases; unmatched junction nucleotides: 4. Germline-derived CDR1 and CDR2 are SGDLS and YYNGEE. CDR3 in DNA: TGTGCCAGCAGCGTAGTTCAGGGACTAGCAGATACGCAGTATTTT. Translating it yields CASSVVQGLADTQYF.

This clonotype showed up just a few times. The rearrangement links TRBV28 to TRBJ1-1, with D possibly being TRBD1 (6 bases). Per the germline V gene, CDR1 is MDHEN and CDR2 is SYDVKM. The CDR3 length is 16 residues. Trimming pared 6 bases from V and 0 bases from J, leaving 17 bases between. CDR3 sequence: CASRPQGQPMNTEAFF. CDR3 nucleotides: TGTGCCAGCAGGCCCCAAGGACAGCCCATGAACACTGAAGCTTTCTTT.

This clonotype was detected a few times. This chain joins TRBV7-9 and TRBJ2-3, with TRBD2 matching 11 bases. V trimming: 5 bases; J trimming: 3 bases; junction bases outside the gene matches: 4. The germline gives CDR1 SEHNR, CDR2 FQNEAQ (reference sequence). There are 15 residues in the CDR3. DNA of the CDR3: TGTGCCAGCAGCCCGGGACTAGCGGAAACAGATACGCAGTATTTT. Translation gives CASSPGLAETDTQYF.

This chain uses TRBV29-1 with TRBJ2-1, with TRBD1 identical over 8 bases. Germline V gives CDR1 SQVTM, CDR2 ANQGSEA. This CDR3 has 15 amino acids. Unmatched junction bases numbered 2, after V lost 0 bases and J lost 1 base. CDR3 residues: CSVEEDRVSYNEQFF. Here the CDR3 DNA reads TGCAGCGTTGAAGAGGACAGGGTTTCCTACAATGAGCAGTTCTTC.

The chain is built from TRBV4-1 and TRBJ1-1, with TRBD1 as a possible D gene (6 bases). This CDR3 is built from 15 residues. The V and J ends lost 2 bases and 0 bases respectively, with 10 bases between them. Germline CDR1 reads MGHRA; CDR2 reads YSYEKL. CDR3 residues: CASSQNTGMNTEAFF. CDR3 DNA: TGCGCCAGCAGCCAAAATACAGGGATGAACACTGAAGCTTTCTTT.

The rearrangement links TRBV10-3 to TRBJ1-4, with D tentatively TRBD1 (6 bases). The germline CDR1 and CDR2 sequences are ENHRY and SYGVKD. This CDR3 has 14 residues. Trimming cost V 10 bases and J 7 bases, with 19 bases left between them. This chain's CDR3 is CATAGWDKAEKLFF. The CDR3 DNA reads as TGTGCCACCGCGGGTTGGGACAAGGCTGAAAAACTGTTTTTT.

J is TRBJ2-5 and V is TRBV3-1; D gene uncertain. Per germline, CDR1 LGHDT and CDR2 YNNKEL (reference sequence). There are 13 residues in the CDR3. V was clipped by 0 bases and J by 5 bases, with 7 bases between them. CDR3 coding DNA: TGTGCCAGCAGCCAAGATGGAGTGGAGACCCAGTACTTC. Translating it yields CASSQDGVETQYF.

V gene TRBV7-6 combines with J gene TRBJ2-2, with D perhaps matching TRBD1 or TRBD2 (5 bases each). V lost 2 bases and J 3 bases, leaving 10 bases between the germline ends. The CDR3 covers 15 residues. The germline gives CDR1 SGHVS, CDR2 FNYEAQ. The CDR3 nucleotides are TGTGCCAGCAGCTTAAGGGTGGGGGACACCGGGGAGCTGTTTTTT. Residues: CASSLRVGDTGELFF.